One and the same sample provided the 8 T cell receptor beta chains below, sequenced in a study of response to subunit inactivated influenza vaccine (dated by TCRdb to between 2017 and 2018). Receptor amplification or capture employed RT-PCR. The instrument given in TCRdb is Illumina HiSeq 2500. TCRdb reworked the public reads: Q25 trimming with fastp, MiXCR clone assembly, productive beta chains retained. A single entry per CDR3 protein holds the most common genes and DNA from its merged rows. The table for this sample lists around 540,000 distinct CDR3 sequences; 12% of them were counted only once. The ten largest clonotypes hold about 9.4% of the sample. The material was PBMCs from blood, obtained on the day of vaccination. These receptors originate from a man over 45 who received an inactivated influenza vaccine. Donor details come from another sample of the same person, matched by shared clones.

This clonotype was detected only a few times. The chain joins TRBV20-1 to TRBJ2-2; D remains unclear. The CDR3 loop spans 16 amino acids. The V gene lost 0 bases and the J gene lost 0 bases, with 11 bases spanning the gap. Germline CDR1 and CDR2: DFQATT and SNEGSKA (reference sequence). Written as DNA, the CDR3 is TGCAGTGCTAGAGATAGGCTTTTCGCGAACACCGGGGAGCTGTTTTTT. Protein sequence: CSARDRLFANTGELFF.

This clonotype has more than one count but fewer than ten. The genes are TRBV19 and TRBJ2-1; 8 bases map to TRBD1. Germline values: CDR1 LNHDA, CDR2 SQIVND (reference sequence). The CDR3 sequence is 16 residues long. Trimming removed 5 bases from V and 3 bases from J; junction bases left unmatched: 9. CDR3 nucleotide sequence: TGTGCCAGTAGTTTGGTCGGACAGGGAGTCTACAATGAGCAGTTCTTC. It encodes CASSLVGQGVYNEQFF.

This clonotype has ten or more counts. The chain carries TRBV24-1 and TRBJ2-3, with TRBD2 as a possible D gene (6 bases). The germline V and J ends were trimmed by 8 bases and 6 bases, with 11 bases remaining between them. Germline CDR1 reads KGHDR; CDR2 reads SFDVKD. This CDR3 is 12 amino acids long. This chain's CDR3 is CATMRDGDTQYF. In nucleotides, the CDR3 is TGTGCCACCATGCGGGACGGGGATACGCAGTATTTT.

Details on this clonotype: This clone may be a read error of a much larger clone one base away. This chain joins TRBV20-1 and TRBJ2-5; weak D call: TRBD1 (6 bases). This CDR3 is 15 amino acids long. The germline CDR1 and CDR2 sequences are DFQATT and SNEGSKA (reference sequence). DNA of the CDR3: TGCAGTGCTAGATCCCACAGTCCGGGACAAGGGACCCAGTACTTC. It encodes CSARSHSPGQGTQYF.

This clonotype showed up many times. The CDR3 nucleotides are TGTGCCACCAGCATAGCGAACCTAGGGGCAACTAATGAAAAACTGTTTTTT. Translation: CATSIANLGATNEKLFF. The chain couples TRBV15 to TRBJ1-4; D might be TRBD1 (5 bases). Per germline, CDR1 LNHNV and CDR2 YYDKDF (reference sequence). V lost 4 bases to trimming and J lost 0 bases, with 15 bases between them. This CDR3 has 17 residues.

J is TRBJ2-1 and V is TRBV7-9, with a possible D match to TRBD2 (6 bases). Germline V lookup: CDR1 SEHNR, CDR2 FQNEAQ (reference sequence). The CDR3 has 15 residues. The ends were cut back, 1 base at V and 6 bases at J, with 13 bases in the middle. The CDR3 here is CASSLVAGPSNEQFF. The CDR3 nucleotides read TGTGCCAGCAGCTTAGTGGCGGGACCTTCCAATGAGCAGTTCTTC.

Here the CDR3 DNA reads TGCGCCAGCAGCCCGGGGACTAGCGGAAACAACTACGAGCAGTACTTC. This translates into CASSPGTSGNNYEQYF. The chain carries TRBV4-3 and TRBJ2-7, with 11 bases fitting TRBD2. The V segment lost 4 bases and the J segment 3 bases; nucleotides outside the gene matches: 8. The CDR3 extends over 16 amino acids. Germline assignment: CDR1 LGHNA and CDR2 YSLEER.

The chain recombines TRBV14 with TRBJ2-1; 12 bases fit TRBD2. Germline loops: CDR1 SGHDN, CDR2 FVKESK. V gave up 1 base and J gave up 9 bases; unmatched junction bases: 13. The CDR3 is 18 residues long. In DNA form, the CDR3 reads TGTGCCAGCAGCCAAGTCAGTTCCTGGCTAGCGGGGGGGTCTGAGCAGTTCTTC. Protein: CASSQVSSWLAGGSEQFF.